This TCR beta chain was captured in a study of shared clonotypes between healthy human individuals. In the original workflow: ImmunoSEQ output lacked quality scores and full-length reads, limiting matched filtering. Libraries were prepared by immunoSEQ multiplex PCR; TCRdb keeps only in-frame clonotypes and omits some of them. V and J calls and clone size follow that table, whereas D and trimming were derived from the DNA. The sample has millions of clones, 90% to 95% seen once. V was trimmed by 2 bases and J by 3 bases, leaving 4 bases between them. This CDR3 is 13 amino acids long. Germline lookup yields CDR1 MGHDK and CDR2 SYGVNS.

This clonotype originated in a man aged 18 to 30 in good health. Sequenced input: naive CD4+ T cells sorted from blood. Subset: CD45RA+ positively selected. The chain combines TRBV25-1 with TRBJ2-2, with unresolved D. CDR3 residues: CASSEQDTGELFF. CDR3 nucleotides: TGTGCCAGCAGTGAACAAGACACCGGGGAGCTGTTTTTT.